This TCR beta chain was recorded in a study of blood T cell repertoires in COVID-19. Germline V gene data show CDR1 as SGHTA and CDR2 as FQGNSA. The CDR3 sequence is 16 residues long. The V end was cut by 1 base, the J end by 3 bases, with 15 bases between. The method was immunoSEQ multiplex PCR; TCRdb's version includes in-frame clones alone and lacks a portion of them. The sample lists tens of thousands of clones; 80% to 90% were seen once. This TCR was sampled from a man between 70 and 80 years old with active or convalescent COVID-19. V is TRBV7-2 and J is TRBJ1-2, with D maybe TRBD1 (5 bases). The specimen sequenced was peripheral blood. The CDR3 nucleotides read TGTGCCAGCAGCTTAGGTAACCCCGGGACTGACTATGGCTACACCTTC. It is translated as CASSLGNPGTDYGYTF.